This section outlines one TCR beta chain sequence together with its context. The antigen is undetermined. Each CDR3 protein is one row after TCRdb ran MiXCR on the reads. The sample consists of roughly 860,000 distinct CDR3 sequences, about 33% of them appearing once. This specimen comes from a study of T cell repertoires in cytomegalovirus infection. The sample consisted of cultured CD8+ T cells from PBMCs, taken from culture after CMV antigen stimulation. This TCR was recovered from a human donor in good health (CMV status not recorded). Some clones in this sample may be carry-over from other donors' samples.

The CDR3 sequence is CASSPGGTEFTGELFF. DNA for the CDR3: TGTGCCAGCAGCCCGGGGGGGACAGAGTTTACCGGGGAGCTGTTTTTT. J is TRBJ2-2 and V is TRBV11-3; D is perhaps TRBD2 (8 bases). The CDR3 runs 16 residues. Germline values: CDR1 SGHNT, CDR2 YENEEA. Between the trimmed V and J ends, which lost 5 bases and 5 bases, there was a span of 18 bases.